The entry that follows covers one T cell receptor beta chain sequence. Its antigen is currently not known. No qualities accompany the bases; no much larger clone lies one base away. The library was made by the immunoSEQ multiplex PCR assay. This is the immuneACCESS table as TCRdb keeps it, with only in-frame sequences that have V and J called. A part of the clones is gone; compared with another copy, unresolved V genes explain less than half, and the rest is unexplained. This sample lists 52,000 or so clones; approximately 90% were detected once. Over 0.45% of the sample goes to the ten largest clones. These data come from a study of T cell changes during pregnancy in multiple sclerosis (dated by TCRdb to between 2017 and 2020). Regarding the complete study: Changes in the T cell repertoire over the course of pregnancy were examined in this study in women with multiple sclerosis.

CDR1 and CDR2 were assigned from the germline V gene (reference sequence) as SGHNT and YYREEE. Here V drops 2 bases and J drops 3 bases, and the junction holds 2 bases not matched to any gene. The CDR3 measures 14 amino acids from cysteine to phenylalanine. Here the CDR3 DNA is all that survives: 42 bases in frame from base 1. The TCR was taken from a female donor with multiple sclerosis, enrolled in a pregnancy study. Here the sequenced sample was CD4+ T cells from peripheral blood mononuclear cells, taken in the first trimester of pregnancy. The rearrangement joined TRBV5-4 to TRBJ2-7; the central 10 bases match TRBD2. The nucleotide sequence reads as follows: TGTGCCAGCAGCTTAAGCGGGGGGGGCTACGAGCAGTACTTC. Translated, it reads CASSLSGGGYEQYF.